A single sample gave rise to the 10 T cell receptor beta chains below, sequenced in a study of technical replicates of blood from a handful of donors. Method: immunoSEQ multiplex PCR; TCRdb's copy keeps in-frame clones and lacks some. The table lists tens of thousands of clones, just under 95% of them singletons. The sample taken for sequencing was T cells isolated from PBMCs. Source of these receptors: a human donor in good health.

This sequence joins TRBV4-3 and TRBJ2-1; possibly TRBD2 for D (6 bases). Trimming removed 0 bases at V and 4 bases at J, with 10 bases between. Germline lookup yields CDR1 LGHNA and CDR2 YSLEER. There are 15 residues in the CDR3. The CDR3, as DNA: TGCGCCAGCAGCCAAGACGGGACTTCTTACAATGAGCAGTTCTTC. It yields the protein CASSQDGTSYNEQFF.

The chain employs TRBV7-2 and TRBJ1-1; TRBD1 agrees at 7 bases. Germline V gene sequence: CDR1 SGHTA, CDR2 FQGNSA. V shed 4 bases and J 1 base; nucleotides not matched to a gene: 0. CDR3 size: 13 residues. CDR3 residues: CASSWTGNTEAFF. CDR3 nucleotides: TGTGCCAGCAGCTGGACAGGGAACACTGAAGCTTTCTTT.

This sequence joins TRBV5-1 and TRBJ2-7; D is perhaps TRBD1 (5 bases). This CDR3 comprises 11 residues. Germline V gives CDR1 SGHRS, CDR2 YFSETQ. V was clipped by 4 bases and J by 4 bases, with 6 bases between them. The CDR3 sequence: CASSRGYEQYF. The CDR3 nucleotides read TGCGCCAGCAGCAGGGGTTACGAGCAGTACTTC.

The chain couples TRBV5-6 to TRBJ1-4, with D maybe TRBD1 (6 bases). The CDR3 is 14 residues long. V shed 4 bases and J shed 7 bases, with 14 bases lying between them. Per germline, CDR1 SGHDT and CDR2 YYEEEE. CDR3: CASSKDREPEKLFF. The CDR3 DNA reads as TGTGCCAGCAGCAAGGACAGAGAGCCTGAAAAACTGTTTTTT.

V usage is TRBV5-6 and J usage is TRBJ2-6; D is undetermined. From germline, CDR1 is SGHDT and CDR2 YYEEEE. Trimming took 1 base from V and 0 from J, leaving 5 bases between them. This CDR3 has 15 residues. The CDR3 nucleotides are TGTGCCAGCAGCTTGATGAGCTCTGGGGCCAACGTCCTGACTTTC. It codes for CASSLMSSGANVLTF. The whole variable domain, remainder taken from reference TRBV5-6 and TRBJ2-6, is DAGVTQSPTHLIKTRGQQVTLRCSPKSGHDTVSWYQQALGQGPQFIFQYYEEEERQRGNFPDRFSGHQFPNYSSELNVNALLLGDSALYLCASSLMSSGANVLTFGAGSRLTVL.

The V gene is TRBV7-6, the J gene TRBJ2-5, with 11 nucleotides matching TRBD2. Trimming took 5 bases from V and 5 from J; bases not matched to a gene: 4. Germline V CDR1 and CDR2: SGHVS, FNYEAQ. This CDR3 spans 14 amino acids. The chain's CDR3 is CASSRLAGHETQYF. CDR3 DNA sequence: TGTGCCAGCAGCAGACTAGCGGGGCACGAGACCCAGTACTTC.

This chain uses TRBV27 with TRBJ2-7, with 7 bases that match TRBD2. Germline V gene data show CDR1 as MNHEY and CDR2 as SMNVEV (reference sequence). Trimming cost V 5 bases and J 3 bases; bases outside gene matches: 7. The CDR3 consists of 14 residues. CDR3: CASSPGTGGYEQYF. The CDR3 DNA reads as TGTGCCAGCAGTCCCGGGACGGGGGGCTACGAGCAGTACTTC.

V is TRBV9 and J is TRBJ2-7; a possible D gene is TRBD2 (5 bases). V lost 0 bases to trimming and J lost 5 bases, with 21 bases between them. Germline CDR1 SGDLS, CDR2 YYNGEE. The CDR3 sequence is 17 residues long. CDR3 bases: TGTGCCAGCAGCGTAGGGACCTTAATTAGCCCCGGGGACGAGCAGTACTTC. Translation gives CASSVGTLISPGDEQYF.

The rearrangement joins TRBV4-1 to TRBJ2-2; unclear D gene. Germline CDR1 reads MGHRA; CDR2 reads YSYEKL. The ends were cut back, 1 base at V and 4 bases at J, with 13 bases in the middle. CDR3 length equals 16 residues. For the CDR3, the DNA is TGCGCCAGCAGCCAAGGTCTTCGCCTACTCACCGGGGAGCTGTTTTTT. Its translation is CASSQGLRLLTGELFF.

The chain uses TRBV6-5 and TRBJ2-1; D is uncertain. Germline-derived CDR1 and CDR2 are MNHEY and SVGAGI. This CDR3 is built from 15 residues. Trimming shortened V by 0 bases and J by 1 base, and 7 bases separated the two germline ends. The CDR3 is CASSYSRVSYNEQFF. The CDR3 DNA follows: TGTGCCAGCAGTTACTCCCGGGTGTCCTACAATGAGCAGTTCTTC.